This T cell receptor (beta chain) was profiled in a study of blood T cell repertoires in COVID-19. Study summary: In each case, the material was cDNA or gDNA derived from T cells, B-cell-depleted T cells, or PBMCs.

Sequencing was performed with immunoSEQ multiplex PCR; in TCRdb, only in-frame clones are kept and a portion is missing. The sample includes around 20,000 clones, roughly nine tenths of them seen just once. The V end was cut by 2 bases, the J end by 6 bases, with 11 bases between. The CDR3 loop spans 13 amino acids. Germline assignment: CDR1 KGHSH and CDR2 LQKENI. The chain has TRBV18 and TRBJ2-7; D may be TRBD2 (6 bases). The sample was peripheral blood. The sequence derives from a man between 65 and 85 years old with acute or convalescent COVID-19. For the CDR3, the DNA is TGTGCCAGCTCACCAGCGACTAGTTTCGAGCAGTACTTC. It is translated as CASSPATSFEQYF.